Reported below is one T cell receptor beta chain. Germline loops: CDR1 SGHTA, CDR2 FQGNSA. The CDR3 has 15 amino acids. V was clipped by 0 bases and J by 3 bases, with 12 bases between them. This entry is derived from a study of blood T cell repertoires in COVID-19. Assay used: immunoSEQ multiplex PCR; TCRdb lists only in-frame clones, some missing. The data show hundreds of thousands of clones, with approximately 88% seen just once and roughly 2.6% held by the top ten. The chain is built from TRBV7-2 and TRBJ2-7; D perhaps matches TRBD1 (5 bases). This receptor was identified in a woman aged 30 to 39 with acute COVID-19. The source material was PBMCs or T cells enriched from blood (not recorded which). CDR3 nucleotide sequence: TGTGCCAGCAGCTTAGCGGCAGGGCCTGACTACGAGCAGTACTTC. Translated: CASSLAAGPDYEQYF.